The T cell receptor beta chain under discussion was sequenced for a study of cytomegalovirus exposure and HLA in healthy donors. About the research overall: An analysis done earlier identified about 120 million unique TCR beta sequences from about 180 million T cells.

The CDR3 contains 13 residues. Trimming left V 6 bases short and J 0 bases short, with 6 bases between. Per germline, CDR1 MDHEN and CDR2 SYDVKM. The PCR was carried out with 60 Vbeta primers and 13 Jbeta primers. Using immunoSEQ multiplex PCR, the repertoire was profiled, and TCRdb retains in-frame clones only, with some absent. Of 110,000 or so clones listed, around 73% are singletons. Whereas donors were nominally healthy upon sampling, unrecorded immune exposures were probable. The chain recombines TRBV28 with TRBJ1-3, with D possibly being TRBD1 (6 bases). The specimen sequenced was PBMCs. This sequence originates from a man in his forties in good health and CMV-seronegative. The CDR3 sequence: CASRQGSGNTIYF. The CDR3 region has the DNA TGTGCCAGCAGACAGGGCTCTGGAAACACCATATATTTT.